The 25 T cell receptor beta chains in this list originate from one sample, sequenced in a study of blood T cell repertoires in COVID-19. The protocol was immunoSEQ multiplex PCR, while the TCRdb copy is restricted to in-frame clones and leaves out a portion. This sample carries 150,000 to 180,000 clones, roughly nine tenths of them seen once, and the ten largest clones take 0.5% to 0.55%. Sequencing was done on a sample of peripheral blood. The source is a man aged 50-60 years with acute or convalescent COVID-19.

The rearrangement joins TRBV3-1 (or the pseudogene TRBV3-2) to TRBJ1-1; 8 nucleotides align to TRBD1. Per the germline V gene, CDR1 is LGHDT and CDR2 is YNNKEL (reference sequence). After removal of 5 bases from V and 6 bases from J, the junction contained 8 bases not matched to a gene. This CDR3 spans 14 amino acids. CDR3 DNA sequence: TGTGCCAGCAGCAGTAGGGACAGGATTTCTGAAGCTTTCTTT. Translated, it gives CASSSRDRISEAFF.

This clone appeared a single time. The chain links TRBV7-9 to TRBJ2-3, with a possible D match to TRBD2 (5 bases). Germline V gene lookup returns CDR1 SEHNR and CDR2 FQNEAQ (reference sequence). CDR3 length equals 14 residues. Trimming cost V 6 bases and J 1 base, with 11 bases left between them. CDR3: CASRRQAGTDTQYF. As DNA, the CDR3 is TGTGCCAGCAGACGACAAGCGGGCACAGATACGCAGTATTTT.

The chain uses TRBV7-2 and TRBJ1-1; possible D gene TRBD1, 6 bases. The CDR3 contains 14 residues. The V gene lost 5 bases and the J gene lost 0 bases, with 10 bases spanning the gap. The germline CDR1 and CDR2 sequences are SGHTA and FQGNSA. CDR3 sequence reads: CASSAQGVNTEAFF. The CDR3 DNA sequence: TGTGCCAGCAGCGCACAGGGCGTGAACACTGAAGCTTTCTTT.

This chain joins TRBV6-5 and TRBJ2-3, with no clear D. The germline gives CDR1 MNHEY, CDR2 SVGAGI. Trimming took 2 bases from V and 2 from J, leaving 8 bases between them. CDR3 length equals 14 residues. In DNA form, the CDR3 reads TGTGCCAGCAGTTACCGCCGGTCCACAGATACGCAGTATTTT. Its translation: CASSYRRSTDTQYF.

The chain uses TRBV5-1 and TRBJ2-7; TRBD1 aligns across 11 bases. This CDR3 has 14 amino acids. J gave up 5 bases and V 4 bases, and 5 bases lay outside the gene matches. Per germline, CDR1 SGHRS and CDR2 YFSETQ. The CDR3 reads CASSVDRGRNEQYF. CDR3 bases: TGCGCCAGCAGCGTGGACAGGGGGCGGAACGAGCAGTACTTC.

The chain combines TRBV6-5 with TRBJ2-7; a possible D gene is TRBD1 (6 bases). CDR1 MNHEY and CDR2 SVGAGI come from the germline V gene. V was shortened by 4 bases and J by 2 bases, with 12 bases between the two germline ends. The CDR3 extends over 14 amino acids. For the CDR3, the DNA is TGTGCCAGCAGTTTGGGGGCAGGGCCCTACGAGCAGTACTTC. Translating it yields CASSLGAGPYEQYF.

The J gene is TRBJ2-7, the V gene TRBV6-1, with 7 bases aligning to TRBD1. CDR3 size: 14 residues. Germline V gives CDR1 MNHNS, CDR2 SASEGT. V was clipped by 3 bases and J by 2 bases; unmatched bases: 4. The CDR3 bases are TGTGCCAGCAGTGAGCGACAGGGAGCCTACGAGCAGTACGTC. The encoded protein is CASSERQGAYEQYV.

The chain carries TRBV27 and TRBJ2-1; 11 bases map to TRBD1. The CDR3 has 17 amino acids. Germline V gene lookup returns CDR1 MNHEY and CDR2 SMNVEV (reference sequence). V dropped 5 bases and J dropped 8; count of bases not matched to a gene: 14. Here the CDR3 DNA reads TGTGCCAGCAGTCCCGGACAGGGGGCGAATTTGGCGGATGAGCAGTTCTTC. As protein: CASSPGQGANLADEQFF.

CDR3 in amino acids: CASSYPTNYNEQFF. The CDR3 nucleotides read TGTGCCAGCAGTTACCCGACAAATTACAATGAGCAGTTCTTC. The gene calls are TRBV6-2 or TRBV6-3 and TRBJ2-1, with unresolved D. Germline values: CDR1 MNHEY, CDR2 SVGEGT. Between the trimmed V and J ends, which lost 2 bases and 4 bases, there was a span of 9 bases. This CDR3 is built from 14 residues.

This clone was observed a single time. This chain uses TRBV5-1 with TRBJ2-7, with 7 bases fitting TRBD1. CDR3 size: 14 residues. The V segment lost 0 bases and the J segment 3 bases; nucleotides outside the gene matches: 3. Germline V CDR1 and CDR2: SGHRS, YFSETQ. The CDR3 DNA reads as TGCGCCAGCAGCTTGGGGACAGGCGGCTACGAGCAGTACTTC. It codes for CASSLGTGGYEQYF.

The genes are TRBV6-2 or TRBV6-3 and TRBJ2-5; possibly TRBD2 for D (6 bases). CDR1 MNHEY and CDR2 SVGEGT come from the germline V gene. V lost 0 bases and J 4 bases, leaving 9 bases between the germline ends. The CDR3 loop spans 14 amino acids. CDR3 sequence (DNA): TGTGCCAGCAGTTACTCAAGGGGAGGAGAGACCCAGTACTTC. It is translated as CASSYSRGGETQYF.

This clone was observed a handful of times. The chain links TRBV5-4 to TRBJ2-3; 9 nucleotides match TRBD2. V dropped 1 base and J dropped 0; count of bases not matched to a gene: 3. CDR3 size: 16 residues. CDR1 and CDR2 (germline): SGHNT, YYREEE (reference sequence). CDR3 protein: CASSLRLAGSTDTQYF. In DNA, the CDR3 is TGTGCCAGCAGCTTGCGGCTAGCGGGGAGCACAGATACGCAGTATTTT.

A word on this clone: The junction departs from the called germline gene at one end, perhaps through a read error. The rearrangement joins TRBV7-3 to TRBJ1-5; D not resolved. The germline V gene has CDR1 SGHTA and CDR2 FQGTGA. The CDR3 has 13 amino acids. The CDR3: CASSLTLDQPQHF. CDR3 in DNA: TGTGCCAGCAGCCTAACCCTCGATCAGCCCCAGCATTTT.

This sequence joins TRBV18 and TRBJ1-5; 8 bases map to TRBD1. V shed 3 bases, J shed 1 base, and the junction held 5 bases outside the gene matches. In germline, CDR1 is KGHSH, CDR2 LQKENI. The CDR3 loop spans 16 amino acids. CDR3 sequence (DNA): TGTGCCAGCTCACCCGGACAGGGCGACAGCAATCAGCCCCAGCATTTT. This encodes CASSPGQGDSNQPQHF.

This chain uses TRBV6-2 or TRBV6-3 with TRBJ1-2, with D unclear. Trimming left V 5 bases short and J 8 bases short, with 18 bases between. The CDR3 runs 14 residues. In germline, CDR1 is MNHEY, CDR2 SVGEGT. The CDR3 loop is CASSHRPTEPGYTF. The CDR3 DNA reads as TGTGCCAGCAGTCACCGTCCAACAGAGCCGGGCTACACCTTC.

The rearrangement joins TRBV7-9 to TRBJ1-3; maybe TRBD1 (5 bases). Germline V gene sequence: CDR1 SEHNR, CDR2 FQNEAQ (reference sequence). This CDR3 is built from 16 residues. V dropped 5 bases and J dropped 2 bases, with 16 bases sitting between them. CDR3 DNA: TGTGCCAGCAGCCCAAACCAGGGAGGGCCTGGAAACACCATATATTTT. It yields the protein CASSPNQGGPGNTIYF.

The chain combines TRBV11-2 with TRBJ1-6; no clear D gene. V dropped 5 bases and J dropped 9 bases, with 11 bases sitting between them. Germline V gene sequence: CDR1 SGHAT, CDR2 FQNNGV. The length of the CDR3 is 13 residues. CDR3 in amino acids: CASSVGSSSPLHF. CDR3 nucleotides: TGTGCCAGCAGCGTAGGATCGAGTTCACCCCTCCACTTT.

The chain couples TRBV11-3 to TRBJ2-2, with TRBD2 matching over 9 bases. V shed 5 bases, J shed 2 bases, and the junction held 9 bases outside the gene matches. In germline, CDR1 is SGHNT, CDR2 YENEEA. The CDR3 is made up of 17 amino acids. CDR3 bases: TGTGCCAGCAGCCAATCCATAGCGGGAGATAACACCGGGGAGCTGTTTTTT. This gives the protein CASSQSIAGDNTGELFF. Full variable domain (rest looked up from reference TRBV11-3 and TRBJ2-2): EAGVVQSPRYKIIEKKQPVAFWCNPISGHNTLYWYLQNLGQGPELLIRYENEEAVDDSQLPKDRFSAERLKGVDSTLKIQPAELGDSAVYLCASSQSIAGDNTGELFFGEGSRLTVL.

The CDR3 DNA sequence: TGTGCCAGCAGTAGCGTTTGGGGGGGAGAGACCCAGTACTTC. Translated: CASSSVWGGETQYF. This chain links TRBV6-5 with TRBJ2-5; TRBD2 matches at 7 bases. V lost 5 bases, J lost 4 bases, and 7 bases stayed unmatched. The CDR3 has 14 residues. Germline-derived CDR1 and CDR2 are MNHEY and SVGAGI.

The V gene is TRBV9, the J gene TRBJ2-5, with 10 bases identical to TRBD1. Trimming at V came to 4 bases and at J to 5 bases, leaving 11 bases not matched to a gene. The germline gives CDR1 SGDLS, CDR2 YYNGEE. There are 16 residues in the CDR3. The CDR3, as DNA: TGTGCCAGCAGCTCATGGACAGGGGGAAGGGGGGAGACCCAGTACTTC. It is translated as CASSSWTGGRGETQYF.

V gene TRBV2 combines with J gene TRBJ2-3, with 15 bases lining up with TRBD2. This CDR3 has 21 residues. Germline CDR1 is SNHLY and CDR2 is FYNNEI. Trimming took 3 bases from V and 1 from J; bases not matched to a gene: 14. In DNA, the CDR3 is TGTGCCAGCAGTGAGAGGCCCTGGGCTGGACTAGCGGGGGGGCGCACAGATACGCAGTATTTT. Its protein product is CASSERPWAGLAGGRTDTQYF.

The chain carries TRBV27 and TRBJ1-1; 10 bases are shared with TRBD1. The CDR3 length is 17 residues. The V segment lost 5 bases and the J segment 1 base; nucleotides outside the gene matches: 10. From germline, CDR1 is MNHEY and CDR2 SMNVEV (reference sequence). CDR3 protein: CASSRGRDRGSNTEAFF. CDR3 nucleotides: TGTGCCAGCAGTCGCGGTAGGGACAGGGGCTCGAACACTGAAGCTTTCTTT.

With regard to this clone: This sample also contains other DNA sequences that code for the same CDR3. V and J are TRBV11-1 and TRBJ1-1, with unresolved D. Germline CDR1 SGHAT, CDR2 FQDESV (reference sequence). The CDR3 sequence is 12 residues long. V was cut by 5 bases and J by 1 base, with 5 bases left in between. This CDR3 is CASSHRNTEAFF. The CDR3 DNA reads TGTGCCAGCAGCCACAGGAACACTGAAGCTTTCTTT. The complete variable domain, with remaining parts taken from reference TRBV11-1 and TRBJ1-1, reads EAEVAQSPRYKITEKSQAVAFWCDPISGHATLYWYRQILGQGPELLVQFQDESVVDDSQLPKDRFSAERLKGVDSTLKIQPAELGDSAMYLCASSHRNTEAFFGQGTRLTVV.

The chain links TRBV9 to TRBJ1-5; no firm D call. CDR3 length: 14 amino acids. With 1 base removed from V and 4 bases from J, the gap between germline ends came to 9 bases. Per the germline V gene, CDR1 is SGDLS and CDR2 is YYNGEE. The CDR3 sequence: CASSVNNMNQPQHF. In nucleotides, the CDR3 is TGTGCCAGCAGCGTAAACAACATGAATCAGCCCCAGCATTTT.

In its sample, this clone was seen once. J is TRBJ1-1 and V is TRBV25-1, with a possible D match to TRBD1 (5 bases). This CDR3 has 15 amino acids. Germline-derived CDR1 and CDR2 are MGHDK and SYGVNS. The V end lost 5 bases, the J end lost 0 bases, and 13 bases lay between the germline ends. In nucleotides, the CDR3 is TGTGCCAGCAGTAGGGACGGGAGAATGAACACTGAAGCTTTCTTT. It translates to CASSRDGRMNTEAFF.